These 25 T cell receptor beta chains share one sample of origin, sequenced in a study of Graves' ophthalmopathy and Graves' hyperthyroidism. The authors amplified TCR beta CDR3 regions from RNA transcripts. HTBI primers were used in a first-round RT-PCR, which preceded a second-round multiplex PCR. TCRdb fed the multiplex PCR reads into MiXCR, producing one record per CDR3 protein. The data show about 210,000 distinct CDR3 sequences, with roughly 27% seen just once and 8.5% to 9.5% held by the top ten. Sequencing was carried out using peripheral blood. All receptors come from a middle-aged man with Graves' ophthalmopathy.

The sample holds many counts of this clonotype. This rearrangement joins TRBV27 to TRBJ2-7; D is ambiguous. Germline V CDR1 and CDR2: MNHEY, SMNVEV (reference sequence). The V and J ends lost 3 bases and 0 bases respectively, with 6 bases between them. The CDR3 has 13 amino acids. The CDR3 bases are TGTGCCAGCAGTTTCCCGGGCTCCTACGAGCAGTACTTC. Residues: CASSFPGSYEQYF.

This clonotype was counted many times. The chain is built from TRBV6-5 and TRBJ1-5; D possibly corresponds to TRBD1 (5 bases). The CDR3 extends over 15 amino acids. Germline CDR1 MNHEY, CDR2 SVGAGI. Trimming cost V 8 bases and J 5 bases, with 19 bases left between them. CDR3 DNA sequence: TGTGCCAGCGGTTTTCCGGGACGTTGGGATCAGCCCCAGCATTTT. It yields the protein CASGFPGRWDQPQHF.

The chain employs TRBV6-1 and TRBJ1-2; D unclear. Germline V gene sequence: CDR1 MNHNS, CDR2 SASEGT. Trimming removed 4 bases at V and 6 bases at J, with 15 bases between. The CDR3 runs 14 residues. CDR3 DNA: TGTGCCAGCAGTGCCCCTGGAAGATCGAATGGCTACACCTTC. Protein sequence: CASSAPGRSNGYTF.

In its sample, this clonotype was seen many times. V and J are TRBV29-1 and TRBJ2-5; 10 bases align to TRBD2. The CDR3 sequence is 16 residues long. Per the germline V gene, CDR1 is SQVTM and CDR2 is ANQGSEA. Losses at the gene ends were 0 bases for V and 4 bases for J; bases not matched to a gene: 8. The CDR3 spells CSVEDRTSGMGETQYF. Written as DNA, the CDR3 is TGCAGCGTTGAAGATAGAACTAGCGGGATGGGAGAGACCCAGTACTTC.

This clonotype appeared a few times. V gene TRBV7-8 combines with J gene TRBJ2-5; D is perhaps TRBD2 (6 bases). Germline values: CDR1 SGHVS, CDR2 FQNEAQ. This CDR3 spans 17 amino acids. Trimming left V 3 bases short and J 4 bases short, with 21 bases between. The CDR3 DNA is TGTGCCAGCAGCTTCCCCTACGGGGGAGACCGGGGAGAGACCCAGTACTTC. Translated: CASSFPYGGDRGETQYF.

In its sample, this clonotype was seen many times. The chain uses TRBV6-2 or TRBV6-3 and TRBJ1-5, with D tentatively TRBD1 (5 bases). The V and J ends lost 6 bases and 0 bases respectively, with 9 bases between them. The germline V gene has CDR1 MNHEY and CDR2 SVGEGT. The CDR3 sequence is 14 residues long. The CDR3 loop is CASSRDGSNQPQHF. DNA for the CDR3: TGTGCCAGCAGCCGGGACGGTAGCAATCAGCCCCAGCATTTT.

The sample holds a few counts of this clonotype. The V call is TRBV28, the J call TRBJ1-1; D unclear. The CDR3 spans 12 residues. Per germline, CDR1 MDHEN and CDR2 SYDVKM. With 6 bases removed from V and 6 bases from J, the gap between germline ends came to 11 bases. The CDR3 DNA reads TGTGCCAGCAGCTTCAAACGCGCTGAAGCTTTCTTT. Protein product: CASSFKRAEAFF.

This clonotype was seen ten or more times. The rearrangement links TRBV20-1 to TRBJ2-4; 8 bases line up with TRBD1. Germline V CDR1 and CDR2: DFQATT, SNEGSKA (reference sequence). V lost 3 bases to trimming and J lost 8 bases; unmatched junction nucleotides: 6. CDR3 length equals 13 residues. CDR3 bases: TGCAGTGCTAGTGGACAGGGTGCGGACATTCAGTACTTC. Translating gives CSASGQGADIQYF.

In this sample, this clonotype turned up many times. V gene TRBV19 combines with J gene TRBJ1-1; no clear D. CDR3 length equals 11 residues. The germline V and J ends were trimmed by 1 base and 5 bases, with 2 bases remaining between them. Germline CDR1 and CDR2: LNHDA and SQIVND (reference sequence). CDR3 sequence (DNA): TGTGCCAGTAGTATAGCTACTGAAGCTTTCTTT. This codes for CASSIATEAFF.

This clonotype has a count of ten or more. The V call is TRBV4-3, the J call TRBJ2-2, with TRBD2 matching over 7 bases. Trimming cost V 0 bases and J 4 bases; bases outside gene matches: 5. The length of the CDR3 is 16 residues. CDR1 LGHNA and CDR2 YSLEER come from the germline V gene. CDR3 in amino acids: CASSQDRGLRTGELFF. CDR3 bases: TGCGCCAGCAGCCAAGATAGGGGACTACGCACCGGGGAGCTGTTTTTT.

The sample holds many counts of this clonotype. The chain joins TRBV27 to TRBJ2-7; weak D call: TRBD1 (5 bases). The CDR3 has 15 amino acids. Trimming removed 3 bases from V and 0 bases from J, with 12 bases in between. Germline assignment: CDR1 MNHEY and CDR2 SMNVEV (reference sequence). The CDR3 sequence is CASSFEPGLSYEQYF. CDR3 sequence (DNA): TGTGCCAGCAGTTTTGAACCAGGGCTCTCCTACGAGCAGTACTTC.

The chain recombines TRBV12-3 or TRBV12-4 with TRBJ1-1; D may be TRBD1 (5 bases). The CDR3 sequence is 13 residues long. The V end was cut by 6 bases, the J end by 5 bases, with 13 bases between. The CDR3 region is CASRNDKGTEAFF. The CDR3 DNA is TGTGCCAGCAGGAACGACAAGGGGACTGAAGCTTTCTTT.

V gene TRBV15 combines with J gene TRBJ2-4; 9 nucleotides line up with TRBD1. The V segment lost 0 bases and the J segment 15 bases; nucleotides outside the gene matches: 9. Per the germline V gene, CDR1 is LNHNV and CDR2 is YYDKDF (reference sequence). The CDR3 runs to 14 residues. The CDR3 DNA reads TGTGCCACCAGCAGAGATGGGACAGGGTCCCGTGGGTACTTC. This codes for CATSRDGTGSRGYF.

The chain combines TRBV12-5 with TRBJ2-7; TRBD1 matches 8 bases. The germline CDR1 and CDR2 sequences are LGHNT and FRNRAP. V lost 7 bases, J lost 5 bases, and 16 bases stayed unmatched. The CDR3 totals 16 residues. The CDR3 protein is CASVRTSGQGIHEQYF. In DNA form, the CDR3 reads TGTGCTAGTGTTAGGACCTCCGGACAGGGTATCCACGAGCAGTACTTC.

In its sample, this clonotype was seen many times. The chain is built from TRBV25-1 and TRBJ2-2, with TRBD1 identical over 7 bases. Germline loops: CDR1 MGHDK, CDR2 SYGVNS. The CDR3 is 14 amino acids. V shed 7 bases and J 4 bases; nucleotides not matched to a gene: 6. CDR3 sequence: CASMATGATGELFF. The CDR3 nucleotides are TGTGCCAGCATGGCCACAGGGGCCACCGGGGAGCTGTTTTTT.

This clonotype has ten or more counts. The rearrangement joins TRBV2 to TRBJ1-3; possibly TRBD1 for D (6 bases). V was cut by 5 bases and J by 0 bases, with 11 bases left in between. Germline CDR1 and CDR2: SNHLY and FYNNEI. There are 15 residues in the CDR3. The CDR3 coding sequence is TGTGCCAGCAGTCGGGGGGCTAGCTCTGGAAACACCATATATTTT. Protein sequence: CASSRGASSGNTIYF.

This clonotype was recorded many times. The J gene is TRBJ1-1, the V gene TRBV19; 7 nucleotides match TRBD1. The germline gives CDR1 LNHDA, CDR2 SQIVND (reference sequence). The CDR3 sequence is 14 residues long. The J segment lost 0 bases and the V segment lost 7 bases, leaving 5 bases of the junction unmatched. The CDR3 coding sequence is TGTGCCAGTAATCCGACAGGGCTGAACACTGAAGCTTTCTTT. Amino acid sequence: CASNPTGLNTEAFF.

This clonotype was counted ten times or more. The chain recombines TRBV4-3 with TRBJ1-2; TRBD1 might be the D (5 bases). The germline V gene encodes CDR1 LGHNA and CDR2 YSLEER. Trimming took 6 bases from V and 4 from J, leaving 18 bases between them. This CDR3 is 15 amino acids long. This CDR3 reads CASRPGLRGGYGYTF. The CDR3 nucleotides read TGCGCCAGCAGACCAGGTCTAAGGGGCGGCTATGGCTACACCTTC.

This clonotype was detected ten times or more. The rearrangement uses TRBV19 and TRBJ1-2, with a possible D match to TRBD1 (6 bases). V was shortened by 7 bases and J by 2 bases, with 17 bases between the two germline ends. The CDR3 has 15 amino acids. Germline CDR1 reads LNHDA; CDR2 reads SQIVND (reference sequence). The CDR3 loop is CASTSTQTGNYGYTF. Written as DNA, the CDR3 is TGTGCCAGTACTTCCACCCAGACAGGCAACTATGGCTACACCTTC.

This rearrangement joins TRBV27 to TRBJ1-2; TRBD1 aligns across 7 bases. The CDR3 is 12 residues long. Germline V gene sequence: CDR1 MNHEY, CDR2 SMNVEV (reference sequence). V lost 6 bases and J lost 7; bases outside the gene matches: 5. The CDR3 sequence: CASRKGASGYTF. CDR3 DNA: TGTGCCAGCAGAAAGGGGGCAAGTGGCTACACCTTC.

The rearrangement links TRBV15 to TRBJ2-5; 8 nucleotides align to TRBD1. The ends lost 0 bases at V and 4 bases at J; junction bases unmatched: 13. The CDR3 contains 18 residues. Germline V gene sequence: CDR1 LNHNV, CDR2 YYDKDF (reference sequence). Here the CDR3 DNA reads TGTGCCACCAGCAGAGATACGACGGGGACAGGTCGAGGAGAGACCCAGTACTTC. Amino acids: CATSRDTTGTGRGETQYF.

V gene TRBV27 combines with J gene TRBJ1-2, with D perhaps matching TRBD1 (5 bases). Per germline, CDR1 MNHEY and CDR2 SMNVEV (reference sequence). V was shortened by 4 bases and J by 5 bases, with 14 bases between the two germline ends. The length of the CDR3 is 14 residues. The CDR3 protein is CASSSGRLNYGYTF. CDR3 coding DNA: TGTGCCAGCAGTTCAGGGCGGTTAAATTATGGCTACACCTTC.

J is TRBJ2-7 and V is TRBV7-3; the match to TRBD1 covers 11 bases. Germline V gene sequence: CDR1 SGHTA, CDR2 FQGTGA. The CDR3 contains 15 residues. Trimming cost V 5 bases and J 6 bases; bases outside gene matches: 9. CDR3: CASSKVAGQGVEQYF. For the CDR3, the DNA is TGTGCCAGCAGCAAGGTCGCGGGACAGGGGGTCGAGCAGTACTTC.

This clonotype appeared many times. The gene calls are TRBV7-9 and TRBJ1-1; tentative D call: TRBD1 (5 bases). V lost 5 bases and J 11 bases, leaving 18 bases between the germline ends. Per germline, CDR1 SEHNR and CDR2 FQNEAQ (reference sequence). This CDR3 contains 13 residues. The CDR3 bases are TGTGCCAGCAGCCCGCCAGAGGCAGGGTGGGCTTTCTTT. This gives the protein CASSPPEAGWAFF.

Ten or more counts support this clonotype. The CDR3 loop is CASGPGPTGELFF. CDR3 nucleotide sequence: TGTGCCAGCGGGCCGGGACCCACCGGGGAGCTGTTTTTT. V and J are TRBV6-1 and TRBJ2-2; tentatively, D is TRBD1 or TRBD2 (5 bases each). V was trimmed by 8 bases and J by 4 bases, leaving 11 bases between them. Germline lookup yields CDR1 MNHNS and CDR2 SASEGT. There are 13 residues in the CDR3.